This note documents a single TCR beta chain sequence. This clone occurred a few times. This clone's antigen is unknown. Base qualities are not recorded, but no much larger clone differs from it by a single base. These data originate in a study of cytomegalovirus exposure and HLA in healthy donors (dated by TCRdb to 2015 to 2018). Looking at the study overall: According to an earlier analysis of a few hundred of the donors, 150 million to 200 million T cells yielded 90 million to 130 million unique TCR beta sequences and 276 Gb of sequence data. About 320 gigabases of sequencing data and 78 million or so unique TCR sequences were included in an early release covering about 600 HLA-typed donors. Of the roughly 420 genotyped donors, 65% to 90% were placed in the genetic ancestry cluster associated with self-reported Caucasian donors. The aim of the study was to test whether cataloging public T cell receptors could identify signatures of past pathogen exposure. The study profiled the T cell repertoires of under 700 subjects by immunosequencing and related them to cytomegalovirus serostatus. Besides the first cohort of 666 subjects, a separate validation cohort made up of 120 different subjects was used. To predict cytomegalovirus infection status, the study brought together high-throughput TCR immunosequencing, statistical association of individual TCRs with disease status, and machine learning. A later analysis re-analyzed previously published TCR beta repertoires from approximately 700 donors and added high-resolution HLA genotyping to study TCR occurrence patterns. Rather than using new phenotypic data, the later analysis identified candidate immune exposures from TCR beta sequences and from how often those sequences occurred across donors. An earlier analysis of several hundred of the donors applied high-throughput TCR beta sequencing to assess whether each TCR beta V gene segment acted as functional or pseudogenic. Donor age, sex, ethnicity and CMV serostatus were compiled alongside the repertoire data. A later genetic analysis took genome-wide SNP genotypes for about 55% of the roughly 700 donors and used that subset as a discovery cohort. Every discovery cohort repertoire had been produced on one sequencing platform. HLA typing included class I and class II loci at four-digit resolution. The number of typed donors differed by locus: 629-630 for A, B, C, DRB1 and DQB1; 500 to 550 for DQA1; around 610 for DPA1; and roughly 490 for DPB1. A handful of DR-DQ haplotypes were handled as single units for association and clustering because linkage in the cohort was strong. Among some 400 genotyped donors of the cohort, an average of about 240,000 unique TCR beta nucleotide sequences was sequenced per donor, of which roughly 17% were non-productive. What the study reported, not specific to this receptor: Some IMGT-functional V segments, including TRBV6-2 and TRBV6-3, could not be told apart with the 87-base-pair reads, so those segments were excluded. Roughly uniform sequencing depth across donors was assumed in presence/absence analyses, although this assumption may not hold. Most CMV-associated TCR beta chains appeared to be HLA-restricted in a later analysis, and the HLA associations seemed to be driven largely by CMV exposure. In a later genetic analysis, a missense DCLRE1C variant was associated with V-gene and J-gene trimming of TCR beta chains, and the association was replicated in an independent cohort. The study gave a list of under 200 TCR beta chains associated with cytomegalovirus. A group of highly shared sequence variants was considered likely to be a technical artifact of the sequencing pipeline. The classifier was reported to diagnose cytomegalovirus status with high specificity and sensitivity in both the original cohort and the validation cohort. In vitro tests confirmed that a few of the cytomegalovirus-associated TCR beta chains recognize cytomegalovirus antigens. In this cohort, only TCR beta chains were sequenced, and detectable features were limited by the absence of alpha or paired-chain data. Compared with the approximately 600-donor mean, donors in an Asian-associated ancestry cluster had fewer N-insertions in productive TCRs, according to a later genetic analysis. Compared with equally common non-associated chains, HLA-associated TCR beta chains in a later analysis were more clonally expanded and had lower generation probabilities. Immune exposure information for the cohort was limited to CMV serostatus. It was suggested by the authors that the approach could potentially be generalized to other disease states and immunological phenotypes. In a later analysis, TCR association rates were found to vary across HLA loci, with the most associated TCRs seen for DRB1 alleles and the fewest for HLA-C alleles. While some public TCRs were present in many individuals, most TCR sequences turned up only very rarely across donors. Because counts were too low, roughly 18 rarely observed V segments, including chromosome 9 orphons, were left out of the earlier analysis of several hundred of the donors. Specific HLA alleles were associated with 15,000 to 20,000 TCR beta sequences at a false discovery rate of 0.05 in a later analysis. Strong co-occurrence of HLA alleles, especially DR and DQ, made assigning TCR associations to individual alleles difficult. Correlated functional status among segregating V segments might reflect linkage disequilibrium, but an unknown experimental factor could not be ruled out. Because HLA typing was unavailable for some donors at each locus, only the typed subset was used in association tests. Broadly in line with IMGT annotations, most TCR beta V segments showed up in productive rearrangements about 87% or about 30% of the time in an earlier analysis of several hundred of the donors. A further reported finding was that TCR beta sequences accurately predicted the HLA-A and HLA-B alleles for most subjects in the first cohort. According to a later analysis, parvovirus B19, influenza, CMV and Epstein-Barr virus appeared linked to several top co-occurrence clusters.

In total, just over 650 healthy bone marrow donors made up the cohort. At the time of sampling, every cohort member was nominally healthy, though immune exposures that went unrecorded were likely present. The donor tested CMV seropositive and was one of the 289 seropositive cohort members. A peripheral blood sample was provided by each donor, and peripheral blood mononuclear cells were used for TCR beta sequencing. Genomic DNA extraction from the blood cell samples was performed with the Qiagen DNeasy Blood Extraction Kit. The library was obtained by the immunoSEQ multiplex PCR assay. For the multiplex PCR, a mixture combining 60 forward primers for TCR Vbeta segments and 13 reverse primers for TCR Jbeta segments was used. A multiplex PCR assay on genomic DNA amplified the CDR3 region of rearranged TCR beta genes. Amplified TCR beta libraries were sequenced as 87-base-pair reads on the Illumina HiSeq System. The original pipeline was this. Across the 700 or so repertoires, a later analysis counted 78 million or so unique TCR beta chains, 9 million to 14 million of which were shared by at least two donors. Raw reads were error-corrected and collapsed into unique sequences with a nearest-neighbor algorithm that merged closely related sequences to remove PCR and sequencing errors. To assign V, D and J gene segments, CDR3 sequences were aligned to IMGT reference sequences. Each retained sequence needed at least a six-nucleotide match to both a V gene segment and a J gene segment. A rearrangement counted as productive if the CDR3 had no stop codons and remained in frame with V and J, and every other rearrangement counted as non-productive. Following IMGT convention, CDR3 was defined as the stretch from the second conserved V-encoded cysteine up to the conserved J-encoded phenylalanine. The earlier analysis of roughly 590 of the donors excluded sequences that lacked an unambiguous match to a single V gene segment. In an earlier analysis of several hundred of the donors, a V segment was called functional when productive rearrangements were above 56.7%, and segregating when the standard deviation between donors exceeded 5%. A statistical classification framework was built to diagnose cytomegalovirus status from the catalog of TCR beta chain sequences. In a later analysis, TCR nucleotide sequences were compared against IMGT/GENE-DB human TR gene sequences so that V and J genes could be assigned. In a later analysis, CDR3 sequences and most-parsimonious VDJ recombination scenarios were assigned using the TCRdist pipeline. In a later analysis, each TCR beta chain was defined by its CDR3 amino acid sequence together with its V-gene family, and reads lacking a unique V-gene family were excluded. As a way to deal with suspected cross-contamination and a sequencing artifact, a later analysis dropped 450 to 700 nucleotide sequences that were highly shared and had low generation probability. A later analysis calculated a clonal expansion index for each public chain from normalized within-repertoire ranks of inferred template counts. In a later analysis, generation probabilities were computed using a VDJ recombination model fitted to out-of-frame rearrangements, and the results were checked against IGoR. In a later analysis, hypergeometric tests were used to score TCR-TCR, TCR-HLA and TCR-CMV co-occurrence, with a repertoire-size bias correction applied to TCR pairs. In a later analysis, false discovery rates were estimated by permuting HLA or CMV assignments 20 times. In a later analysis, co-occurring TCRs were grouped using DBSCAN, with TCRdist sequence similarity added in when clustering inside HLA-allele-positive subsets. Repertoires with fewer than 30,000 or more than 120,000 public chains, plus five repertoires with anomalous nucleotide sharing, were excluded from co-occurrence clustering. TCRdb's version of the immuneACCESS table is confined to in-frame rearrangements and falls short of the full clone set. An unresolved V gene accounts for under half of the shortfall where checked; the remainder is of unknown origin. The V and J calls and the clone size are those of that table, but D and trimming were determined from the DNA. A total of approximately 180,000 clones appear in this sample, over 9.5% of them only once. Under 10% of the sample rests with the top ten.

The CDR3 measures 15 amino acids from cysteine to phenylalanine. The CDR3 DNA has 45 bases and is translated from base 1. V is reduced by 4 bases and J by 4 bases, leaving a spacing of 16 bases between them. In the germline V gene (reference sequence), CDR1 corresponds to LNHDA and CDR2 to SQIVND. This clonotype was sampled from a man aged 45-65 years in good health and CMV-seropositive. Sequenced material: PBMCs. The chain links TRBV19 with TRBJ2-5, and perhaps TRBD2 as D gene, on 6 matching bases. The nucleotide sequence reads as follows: TGTGCCAGTAGTACCCTGGGCAGGAGGGGAGAGACCCAGTACTTC. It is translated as CASSTLGRRGETQYF.